This TCR beta chain was recovered during a study of blood T cell repertoires in COVID-19. Study overall: COVID-19 samples, acute and convalescent, were from the United States, Italy and Spain. PBMCs, B-cell-depleted T cells, or T cells were the source of the cDNA or gDNA that made up the material.

Source study methods: Amplification of reference gene primers provided the estimated nucleated cell counts. Measured with immunoSEQ multiplex PCR; TCRdb has only the in-frame clones, and not every one. The V and J calls and clone size were taken over from that table, and D and trimming were inferred from the DNA. The table has 110,000 or so clones, roughly 85% seen once; the top ten hold about 13%. The CDR3 covers 16 residues. Germline lookup yields CDR1 LNHDA and CDR2 SQIVND (reference sequence). Trimming removed 7 bases from V and 5 bases from J, with 21 bases in between. The TCR was taken from a human donor in a cohort sampled during active COVID-19. The J gene is TRBJ1-5, the V gene TRBV19; D not resolved. Sample: peripheral blood. In nucleotides, the CDR3 is TGTGCCAGTAAGAGGACTGCCCCGTTGCCATATCAGCCCCAGCATTTT. Its translation is CASKRTAPLPYQPQHF. Based on the CDR3 plus reference TRBV19 and TRBJ1-5, the full variable domain is DGGITQSPKYLFRKEGQNVTLSCEQNLNHDAMYWYRQDPGQGLRLIYYSQIVNDFQKGDIAEGYSVSREKKESFPLTVTSAQKNPTAFYLCASKRTAPLPYQPQHFGDGTRLSIL.